One sample yielded the 14 T cell receptor beta chains listed below, sequenced in a study of blood T cells in healthy people across ages. PCR was performed a second time for roughly 7 to 11 cycles using a sample-barcoded 5' primer and a J-beta primer mix. TCRdb re-called the 5' RACE reads through MiXCR, storing one row per CDR3 protein. Of approximately 900,000 distinct CDR3 sequences in the sample, 25% to 30% were seen once. In addition, the sample was reused for a study of T cells of mothers and their children.

The specimen sequenced was blood. The receptor set was obtained from a woman between 40 and 55 years old in good health.

The chain couples TRBV5-1 to TRBJ2-5, with D unclear. The CDR3 covers 14 residues. Trimming shortened V by 9 bases and J by 5 bases, and 20 bases separated the two germline ends. CDR1 is SGHRS and CDR2 is YFSETQ in the germline V gene. The chain's CDR3 is CATRTAMEFETQYF. The CDR3 coding sequence is TGCGCCACCAGGACCGCTATGGAGTTTGAGACCCAGTACTTC.

There are a few counts of this clonotype. Here the CDR3 DNA reads TGTGCCAGCAGCTTAGGTCCCCGGGGGTCTGGGGCCAACGTCCTGACTTTC. It yields the protein CASSLGPRGSGANVLTF. This chain uses TRBV7-9 with TRBJ2-6, with D possibly matching TRBD2 (6 bases). CDR3 length equals 17 residues. Germline CDR1 is SEHNR and CDR2 is FQNEAQ (reference sequence). V was pared by 1 base and J by 1 base, with 11 bases between.

The gene calls are TRBV28 and TRBJ2-7; D is undetermined. Germline assignment: CDR1 MDHEN and CDR2 SYDVKM. V dropped 0 bases and J dropped 6 bases, with 21 bases sitting between them. CDR3 length: 17 amino acids. DNA of the CDR3: TGTGCCAGCAGTTTATGGGGGTCCGGACCCAAGAGAGGCGAGCAGTACTTC. Translating gives CASSLWGSGPKRGEQYF. Supplemented by reference TRBV28 and TRBJ2-7, the full variable domain reads DVKVTQSSRYLVKRTGEKVFLECVQDMDHENMFWYRQDPGLGLRLIYFSYDVKMKEKGDIPEGYSVSREKKERFSLILESASTNQTSMYLCASSLWGSGPKRGEQYFGPGTRLTVT.

The rearrangement links TRBV20-1 to TRBJ1-2; D gene uncertain. Germline CDR1 is DFQATT and CDR2 is SNEGSKA (reference sequence). The CDR3 contains 17 residues. V was pared by 0 bases and J by 2 bases, with 19 bases between. CDR3 DNA sequence: TGCAGTGCTAGAGATCGGAAGGGCTGCGGCCTAAACTATGGCTACACCTTC. Translating it yields CSARDRKGCGLNYGYTF.

This clonotype occurred a few times. Possible read error: a much larger clone is one base away. The chain recombines TRBV2 with TRBJ2-1; D may be TRBD2 (6 bases). The J call is in doubt because the DNA end fits TRBJ2-7 better. The CDR3 contains 14 residues. CDR1 and CDR2 (germline): SNHLY, FYNNEI. CDR3 DNA: TGTGCCAGCAGTGAGCGGGGCCCCTACAATGAGCAGTACTTC. This codes for CASSERGPYNEQYF.

V usage is TRBV9 and J usage is TRBJ2-1, with unresolved D. The germline gives CDR1 SGDLS, CDR2 YYNGEE. V was trimmed by 3 bases and J by 10 bases, leaving 2 bases between them. This CDR3 is built from 9 residues. The CDR3 region is CASSAEQFF. DNA of the CDR3: TGTGCCAGCAGCGCGGAGCAGTTCTTC.

This clonotype was seen more than once but under ten times. The chain uses TRBV14 and TRBJ2-1, with 8 bases aligning to TRBD2. Per germline, CDR1 SGHDN and CDR2 FVKESK. V lost 6 bases to trimming and J lost 9 bases; unmatched junction nucleotides: 7. The CDR3 is 13 residues long. The CDR3 DNA sequence: TGTGCCAGCAGTCCCGCGGCGGGGGGTGAGCAGTTCTTC. Its protein product is CASSPAAGGEQFF.

The chain couples TRBV29-1 to TRBJ2-1; no firm D call. Germline CDR1 is SQVTM and CDR2 is ANQGSEA. With 2 bases removed from V and 9 bases from J, the gap between germline ends came to 14 bases. The CDR3 length is 13 residues. In DNA, the CDR3 is TGCAGCGTTGAATACCTATCCTCGGGTGAGCAGTTCTTC. It codes for CSVEYLSSGEQFF.

The chain couples TRBV6-5 to TRBJ2-5, with D perhaps matching TRBD2 (5 bases). The CDR3 sequence is 14 residues long. CDR1 is MNHEY and CDR2 is SVGAGI in the germline V gene. V lost 6 bases, J lost 5 bases, and 16 bases lay in between. The CDR3 protein is CASSAGPIIETQYF. DNA for the CDR3: TGTGCCAGCAGCGCGGGCCCCATTATTGAGACCCAGTACTTC.

This chain uses TRBV19 with TRBJ2-7, with 7 bases aligning to TRBD1. Germline CDR1 LNHDA, CDR2 SQIVND (reference sequence). With 7 bases clipped from V and 7 bases from J, the junction kept 10 bases outside the gene matches. This CDR3 has 13 amino acids. In nucleotides, the CDR3 is TGTGCCAGTACACCGGGACAGAATTTAGAGCAGTACTTC. Amino acids: CASTPGQNLEQYF.

This clonotype occurred a few times. V gene TRBV5-6 combines with J gene TRBJ1-1; D ambiguous. With 2 bases removed from V and 1 base from J, the gap between germline ends came to 15 bases. The CDR3 is 16 amino acids. CDR1 is SGHDT, CDR2 YYEEEE, per germline. The DNA for the CDR3 is TGTGCCAGCAGCTTACGGCCAGGATCGGGGAACACTGAAGCTTTCTTT. This sequence encodes CASSLRPGSGNTEAFF.

About this clonotype itself: A read error may be the cause here, since a much bigger clone is one base away. The J gene is TRBJ2-5, the V gene TRBV9; 8 bases fit TRBD1. CDR1 and CDR2 (germline): SGDLS, YYNGEE. The CDR3 spans 18 residues. As DNA, the CDR3 is TGTGCCAGCGGCGTACACACAGGGGGGACAGCCAGTCAAGAGACCCAGTACTTC. Translating gives CASGVHTGGTASQETQYF.

This clonotype showed up just a few times. The chain recombines TRBV4-1 with TRBJ1-1; D unclear. The CDR3 spans 14 residues. The germline V gene encodes CDR1 MGHRA and CDR2 YSYEKL. The V end lost 0 bases, the J end lost 7 bases, and 12 bases lay between the germline ends. The CDR3 DNA reads as TGCGCCAGCAGCCAAGATGTCAGCCAGGATGAAGCTTTCTTT. Translated, it gives CASSQDVSQDEAFF.

The J gene is TRBJ1-1, the V gene TRBV7-2; 7 bases line up with TRBD1. J was trimmed by 4 bases and V by 2 bases; bases with no gene match: 7. The CDR3 loop spans 15 amino acids. Germline V gives CDR1 SGHTA, CDR2 FQGNSA. The CDR3 DNA sequence: TGTGCCAGCAGCTTACCTAGGGGGCTCTTCACTGAAGCTTTCTTT. This encodes CASSLPRGLFTEAFF.